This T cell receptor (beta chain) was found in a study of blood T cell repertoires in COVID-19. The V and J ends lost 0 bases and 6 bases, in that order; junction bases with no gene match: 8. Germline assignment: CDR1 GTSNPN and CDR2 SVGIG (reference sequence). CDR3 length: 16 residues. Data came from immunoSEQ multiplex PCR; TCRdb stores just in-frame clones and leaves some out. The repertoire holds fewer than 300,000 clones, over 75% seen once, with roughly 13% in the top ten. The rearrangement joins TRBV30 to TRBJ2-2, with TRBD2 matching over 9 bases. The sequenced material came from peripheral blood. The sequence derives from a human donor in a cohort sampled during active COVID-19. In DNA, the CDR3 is TGTGCCTGGAGTGTCCCAAGCGGGAGGATCGCCGGGGAGCTGTTTTTT. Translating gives CAWSVPSGRIAGELFF.